This is a list of T cell receptor beta chains from one sample in a study of OX40 agonist ivuxolimab in advanced cancers. Using immunoSEQ multiplex PCR, the repertoire was profiled, and TCRdb retains in-frame clones only, with some absent. The table shows 100,000 to 140,000 clones, with more than 85% occurring only once. The source material was CD4+ or CD8+ T cells sorted from blood, sampled in a trial of the OX40 agonist ivuxolimab. Every receptor here comes from an adult with an advanced solid tumor such as melanoma, head and neck, liver or kidney cancer. Each CDR3 is given with its conserved first and last residue. A D gene is named only where the DNA matches it firmly. Clone sizes are given selectively: once, few, many, or a class where the clone is expanded.

d_call	v_call	j_call	clone_size	cdr3_aa	cdr3_nt
-	TRBV5-8	TRBJ2-7	-	CASSTGGLAREQYF	TGTGCCAGCAGCACCGGCGGCCTAGCTCGGGAGCAGTACTTC
-	TRBV6-5	TRBJ2-4	-	CASSYSGAKNIQYF	TGTGCCAGCAGTTACTCGGGGGCCAAAAACATTCAGTACTTC
TRBD1	TRBV27	TRBJ1-6	-	CASRGRRTGDNSPLHF	TGTGCCAGCAGGGGACGAAGGACAGGGGATAATTCACCCCTCCACTTT
-	TRBV6-5	TRBJ2-7	-	CASSYSELASSYEQYF	TGTGCCAGCAGTTACTCGGAACTAGCAAGCTCCTACGAGCAGTACTTC
-	TRBV13	TRBJ1-2	-	CASSSIGGDYYGYTF	TGTGCCAGCAGCTCCATTGGGGGAGATTACTATGGCTACACCTTC
-	TRBV5-1	TRBJ2-1	-	CASSLDQGPYNEQFF	TGCGCCAGCAGCTTGGATCAGGGGCCCTACAATGAGCAGTTCTTC
-	TRBV29-1	TRBJ2-7	-	CSVMGRDPARTYEQYF	TGCAGCGTTATGGGCAGGGACCCTGCTAGGACCTACGAGCAGTACTTC
-	TRBV15	TRBJ1-5	-	CATSRSDSYQPQHF	TGTGCCACCAGCAGATCGGACAGTTATCAGCCCCAGCATTTT
-	TRBV9	TRBJ1-1	-	CASSPTGYPQNTEAFF	TGTGCCAGCAGCCCCACAGGGTACCCCCAGAACACTGAAGCTTTCTTT
TRBD1	TRBV12-5	TRBJ1-1	-	CASGLSPGTAMNTEAFF	TGTGCTAGTGGTTTGTCCCCCGGGACAGCCATGAACACTGAAGCTTTCTTT
TRBD2	TRBV11-2	TRBJ2-2	-	CASSFSGRARRDTGELFF	TGTGCCAGCAGCTTTAGCGGGAGGGCCCGGAGGGACACCGGGGAGCTGTTTTTT
-	TRBV19	TRBJ1-2	-	CASSIEMGYGYTF	TGTGCCAGTAGTATAGAGATGGGATATGGCTACACCTTC
TRBD2	TRBV10-3	TRBJ2-3	few	CAISESGGLAGVRDTQYF	TGTGCCATCAGTGAGTCGGGGGGACTAGCGGGAGTTCGAGATACGCAGTATTTT
-	TRBV10-3	TRBJ2-3	once	CAIRTGDGDTQYF	TGTGCCATCAGGACCGGAGATGGCGATACGCAGTATTTT
-	TRBV10-3	TRBJ2-7	-	CAISETTLFNRDPNYEQYF	TGTGCCATCAGTGAGACGACTTTATTTAACCGGGACCCCAATTACGAGCAGTACTTC
-	TRBV19	TRBJ2-1	-	CASSIRTSDEQFF	TGTGCCAGTAGTATCCGGACTTCCGATGAGCAGTTCTTC
TRBD1	TRBV28	TRBJ2-7	once	CASSSPGQNYEQYF	TGTGCCAGCAGTTCCCCGGGACAGAACTACGAGCAGTACTTC
-	TRBV6-5	TRBJ1-3	-	CASSGAGGRNTIYF	TGTGCCAGCAGCGGGGCTGGAGGGAGAAACACCATATATTTT
-	TRBV7-3	TRBJ2-2	-	CASSITSSGELFF	TGTGCCAGCAGCATTACTAGCTCCGGGGAGCTGTTTTTT
TRBD2	TRBV9	TRBJ2-1	-	CASGRDYSYNEQFF	TGTGCCAGCGGCCGGGACTACTCCTACAATGAGCAGTTCTTC
-	TRBV5-1	TRBJ1-5	-	CASKWRQLSNQPQHF	TGCGCCAGCAAGTGGCGGCAGCTAAGCAATCAGCCCCAGCATTTT
TRBD2	TRBV4-1	TRBJ2-1	-	CASSQVDLGLAGYNEQFF	TGCGCCAGCAGCCAAGTGGATTTAGGGCTAGCGGGCTACAATGAGCAGTTCTTC
-	TRBV19	TRBJ2-3	-	CASSPDPGASTQYF	TGTGCCAGTAGTCCTGACCCCGGGGCCAGTACGCAGTATTTT
-	TRBV28	TRBJ2-7	-	CASSFVAGESYEQYF	TGTGCCAGCAGTTTCGTGGCAGGTGAAAGCTACGAGCAGTACTTC
-	TRBV6-1	TRBJ2-7	-	CASRGDGRGEQYF	TGTGCCAGCAGGGGAGATGGTAGGGGCGAGCAGTACTTC
-	TRBV6-6	TRBJ1-3	-	CASSYGQAVSGNTIYF	TGTGCCAGCAGTTACGGGCAGGCGGTCTCTGGAAACACCATATATTTT
-	TRBV19	TRBJ1-2	few	CASSRGTYGYTF	TGTGCCAGTAGTCGCGGGACCTATGGCTACACCTTC
-	TRBV16	TRBJ1-4	-	CASSPTEKLFF	TGTGCCAGCAGCCCCACGGAAAAACTGTTTTTT
TRBD2	TRBV28	TRBJ2-5	once	CASFRGTSGRETQYF	TGTGCCAGCTTCAGGGGGACTAGCGGGAGAGAGACCCAGTACTTC